The source of this T cell receptor beta chain is a study of blood T cell repertoires in COVID-19 (dated by TCRdb to the early 2020s). Notes on the research overall: Collaborator samples came from the United States, Italy and Spain and covered acute and convalescent phases of COVID-19. The samples were drawn from two sources: the first 160 participants of the ongoing ImmuneRACE study, and about 1,300 subjects contributed by 6 global collaborators. Where HLA class I and class II types were available, the types were taken from metadata supplied by the sample provider, not from assay-based typing. Sample metadata almost always included a de-identified subject ID, COVID-19 status, age in years and sex. Deeply sampled blood TCRbeta repertoires from subjects exposed to, actively infected with, or recovered from COVID-19 were included in the dataset. The repertoires were made available in a free public database intended to serve as a resource for research on the immune response to SARS-CoV-2. The material from the prospective study consisted of cDNA or gDNA derived from T cells, B-cell-depleted T cells, or PBMCs. Broader findings and caveats from the paper: Clinical and demographic metadata were provided uncurated, with the amount varying by source and participant.

On this clone itself: Which antigen it targets is not known. No base quality values were provided; no much bigger clone lies one nucleotide off.

The CDR3 numbers 14 residues from cysteine through phenylalanine. Only CDR3 DNA is held: 42 bases, read in frame from base 1. Looking up the germline V gene yields CDR1 SNHLY and CDR2 FYNNEI. V is cut back by 6 bases and J by 4 bases, with 3 bases in the junction unmatched. One collaborating source in Seattle enrolled patients while the patients were actively infected and followed the patients over time throughout the course of disease. Collaborating institutions collected whole blood in K2EDTA tubes following their own protocols. Collaborator samples were shipped for TCRbeta analysis as frozen whole blood, isolated PBMCs, or DNA extracted from either sample type. The immunoSEQ Assay, a bias-controlled multiplex PCR, was used to amplify TCRbeta CDR3 regions from genomic DNA. Per the original workflow: Within the assay, amplification of reference gene primers was used to estimate how many nucleated cells each sample contained. Sequence reads were collapsed and filtered to measure the absolute abundance of every unique TCRbeta CDR3 rearrangement. For each sample, productive Simpson clonality was calculated as the square root of Simpson's diversity index over productive rearrangements. The immuneACCESS repertoire file appears here via TCRdb, limited to in-frame rearrangements. These files lack a portion of the clones; in checked studies, under half of the deficit traces to unresolved V genes, and the cause of the others is not known. V, J and clone size were drawn from that table, and D and trimming were deduced from the DNA. The sample table contains a few hundred thousand clones; only one count was recorded for 80% to 90% of them. The ten largest clones take up less than 9% of the sample.

The receptor was isolated from a woman in her sixties with COVID-19, enrolled during active disease. Recombination joined TRBV2 with TRBJ2-5; TRBD1 agrees with 12 junctional bases. The source material was peripheral blood. CDR3 loop: CASRGDRGRETQYF. The DNA is TGTGCCAGCAGGGGGGACAGGGGGCGAGAGACCCAGTACTTC.